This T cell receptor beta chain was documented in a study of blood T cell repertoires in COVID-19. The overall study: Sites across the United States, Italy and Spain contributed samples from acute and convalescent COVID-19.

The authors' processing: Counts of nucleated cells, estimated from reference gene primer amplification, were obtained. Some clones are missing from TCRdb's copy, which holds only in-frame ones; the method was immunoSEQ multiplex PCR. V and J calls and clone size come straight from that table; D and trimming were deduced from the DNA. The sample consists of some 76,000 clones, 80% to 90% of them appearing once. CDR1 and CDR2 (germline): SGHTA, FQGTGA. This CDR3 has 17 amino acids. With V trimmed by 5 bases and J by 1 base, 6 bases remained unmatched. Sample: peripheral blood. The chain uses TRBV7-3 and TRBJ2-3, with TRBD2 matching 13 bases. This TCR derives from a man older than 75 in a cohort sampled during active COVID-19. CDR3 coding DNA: TGTGCCAGCAGCCCACTAGCGGGGGGGCCCGGCACAGATACGCAGTATTTT. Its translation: CASSPLAGGPGTDTQYF.